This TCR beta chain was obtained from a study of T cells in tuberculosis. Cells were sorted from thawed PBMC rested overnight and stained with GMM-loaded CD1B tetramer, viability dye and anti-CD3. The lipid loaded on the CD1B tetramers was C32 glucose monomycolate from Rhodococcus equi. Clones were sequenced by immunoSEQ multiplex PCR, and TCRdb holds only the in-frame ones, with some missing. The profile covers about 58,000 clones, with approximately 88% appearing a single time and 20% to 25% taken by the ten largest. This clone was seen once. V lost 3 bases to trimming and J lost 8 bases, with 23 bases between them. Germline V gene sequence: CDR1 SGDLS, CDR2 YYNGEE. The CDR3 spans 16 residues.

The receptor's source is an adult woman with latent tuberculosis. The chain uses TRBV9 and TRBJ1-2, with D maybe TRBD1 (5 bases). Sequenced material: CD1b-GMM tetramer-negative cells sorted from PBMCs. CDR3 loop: CASSGSGRRLIGGYTF. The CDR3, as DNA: TGTGCCAGCAGCGGGTCAGGGAGGAGGTTGATTGGAGGCTACACCTTC. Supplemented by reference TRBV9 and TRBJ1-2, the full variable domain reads DSGVTQTPKHLITATGQRVTLRCSPRSGDLSVYWYQQSLDQGLQFLIQYYNGEERAKGNILERFSAQQFPDLHSELNLSSLELGDSALYFCASSGSGRRLIGGYTFGSGTRLTVV.